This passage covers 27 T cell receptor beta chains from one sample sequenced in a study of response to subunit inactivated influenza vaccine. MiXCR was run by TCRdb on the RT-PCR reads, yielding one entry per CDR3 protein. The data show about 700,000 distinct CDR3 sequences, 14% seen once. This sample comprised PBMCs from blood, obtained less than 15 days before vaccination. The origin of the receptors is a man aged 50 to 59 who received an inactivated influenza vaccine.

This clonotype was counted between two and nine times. The DNA for the CDR3 is TGTGCCAGCAGTCTTGGGACTAGCGGGAGGGTTTCCTACAATGAGCAGTTCTTC. Translation gives CASSLGTSGRVSYNEQFF. This rearrangement joins TRBV27 to TRBJ2-1; 16 bases map to TRBD2. The CDR3 runs to 18 residues. The V gene's germline CDR1 is MNHEY and CDR2 SMNVEV (reference sequence). The junction had 5 bases not matched to a gene; V was cut back by 5 bases and J by 1 base.

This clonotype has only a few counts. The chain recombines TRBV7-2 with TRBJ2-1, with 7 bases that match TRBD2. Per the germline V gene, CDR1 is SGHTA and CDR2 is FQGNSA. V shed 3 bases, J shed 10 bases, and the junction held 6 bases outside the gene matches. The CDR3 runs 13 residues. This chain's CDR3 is CASSFLTSPEQFF. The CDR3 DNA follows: TGTGCCAGCAGCTTCCTGACTAGCCCCGAGCAGTTCTTC.

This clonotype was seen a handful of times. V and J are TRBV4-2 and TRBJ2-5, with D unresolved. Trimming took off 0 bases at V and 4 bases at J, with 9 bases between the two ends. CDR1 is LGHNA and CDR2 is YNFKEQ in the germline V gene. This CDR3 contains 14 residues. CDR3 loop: CASSQEERLETQYF. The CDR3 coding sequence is TGTGCCAGCAGCCAAGAGGAGAGACTAGAGACCCAGTACTTC.

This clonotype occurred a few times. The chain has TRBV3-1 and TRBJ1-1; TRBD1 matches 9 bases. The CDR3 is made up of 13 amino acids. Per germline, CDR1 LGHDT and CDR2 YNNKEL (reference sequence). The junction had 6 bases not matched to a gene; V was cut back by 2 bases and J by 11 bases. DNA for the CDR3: TGTGCCAGCAGCCAAAGGGGGACAGGGTCGGCTTTCTTT. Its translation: CASSQRGTGSAFF.

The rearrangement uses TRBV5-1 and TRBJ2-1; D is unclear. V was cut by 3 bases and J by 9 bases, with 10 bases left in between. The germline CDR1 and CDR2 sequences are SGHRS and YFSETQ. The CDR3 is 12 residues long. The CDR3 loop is CASSSGAGEQFF. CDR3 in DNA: TGCGCCAGCAGCTCGGGTGCTGGTGAGCAGTTCTTC.

Written as DNA, the CDR3 is TGTGCCAGCAGCTTAGTTTTAGCGGGGAGGAGCTCCTACGAGCAGTACTTC. Translated, it gives CASSLVLAGRSSYEQYF. The rearrangement uses TRBV7-2 and TRBJ2-7; the match to TRBD2 covers 8 bases. V gave up 1 base and J gave up 0 bases; unmatched junction bases: 8. The CDR3 runs to 17 residues. Germline loops: CDR1 SGHTA, CDR2 FQGNSA.

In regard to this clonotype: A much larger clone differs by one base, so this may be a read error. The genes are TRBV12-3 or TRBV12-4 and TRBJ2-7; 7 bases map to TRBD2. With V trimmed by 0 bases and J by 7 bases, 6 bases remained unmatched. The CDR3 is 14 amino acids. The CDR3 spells CASSLAGGPVEQYF. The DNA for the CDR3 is TGTGCCAGCAGTTTAGCGGGAGGGCCTGTTGAGCAGTACTTC.

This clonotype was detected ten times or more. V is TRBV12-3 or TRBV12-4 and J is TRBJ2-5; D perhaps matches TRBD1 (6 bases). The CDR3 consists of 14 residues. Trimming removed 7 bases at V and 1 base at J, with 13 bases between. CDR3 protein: CASTPTGTQETQYF. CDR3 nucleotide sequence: TGTGCCAGCACCCCGACAGGCACCCAAGAGACCCAGTACTTC.

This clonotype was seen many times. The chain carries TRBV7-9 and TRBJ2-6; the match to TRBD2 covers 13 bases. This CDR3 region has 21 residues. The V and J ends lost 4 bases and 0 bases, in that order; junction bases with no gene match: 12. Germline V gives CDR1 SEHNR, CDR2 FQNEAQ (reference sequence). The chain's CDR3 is CASSSGLAGSSRVSGANVLTF. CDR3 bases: TGTGCCAGCAGCTCGGGACTAGCGGGGTCCTCCCGAGTCTCTGGGGCCAACGTCCTGACTTTC.

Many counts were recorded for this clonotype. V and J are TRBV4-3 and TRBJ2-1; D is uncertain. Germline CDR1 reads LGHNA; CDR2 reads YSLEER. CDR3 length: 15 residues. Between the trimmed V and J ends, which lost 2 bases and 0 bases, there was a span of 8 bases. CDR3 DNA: TGCGCCAGCAGCCAAACACCGAGCTCCTACAATGAGCAGTTCTTC. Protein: CASSQTPSSYNEQFF.

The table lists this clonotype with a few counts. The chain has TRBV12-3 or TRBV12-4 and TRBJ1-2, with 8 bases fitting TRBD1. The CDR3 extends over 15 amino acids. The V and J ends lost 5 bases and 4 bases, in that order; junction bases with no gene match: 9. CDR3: CASSPSTGARYGYTF. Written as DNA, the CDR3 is TGTGCCAGCAGTCCGTCGACAGGGGCCCGCTATGGCTACACCTTC.

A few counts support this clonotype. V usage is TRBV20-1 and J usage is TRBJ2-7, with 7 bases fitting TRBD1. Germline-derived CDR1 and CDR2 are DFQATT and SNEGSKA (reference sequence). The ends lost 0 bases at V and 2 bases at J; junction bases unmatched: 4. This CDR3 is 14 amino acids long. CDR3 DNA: TGCAGTGCTAGAGAGTCCCAGGGGGCCTACGAGCAGTACTTC. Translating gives CSARESQGAYEQYF.

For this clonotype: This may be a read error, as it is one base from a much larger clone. CDR3 coding DNA: TGTGCCGGCAGCCAAGATCCACGCACAGATACGCAGTATTTT. It is translated as CAGSQDPRTDTQYF. The rearrangement links TRBV4-2 to TRBJ2-3; D is undetermined. The CDR3 totals 14 residues. CDR1 LGHNA and CDR2 YNFKEQ come from the germline V gene.

The CDR3 is CASSQMEGNTEAFF. CDR3 bases: TGTGCCAGCAGCCAAATGGAAGGCAACACTGAAGCTTTCTTT. The chain uses TRBV3-1 and TRBJ1-1; D uncertain. The CDR3 has 14 amino acids. Trimming took off 2 bases at V and 2 bases at J, with 9 bases between the two ends. Germline V lookup: CDR1 LGHDT, CDR2 YNNKEL (reference sequence). The full variable domain, completed using reference TRBV3-1 and TRBJ1-1, is DTAVSQTPKYLVTQMGNDKSIKCEQNLGHDTMYWYKQDSKKFLKIMFSYNNKELIINETVPNRFSPKSPDKAHLNLHINSLELGDSAVYFCASSQMEGNTEAFFGQGTRLTVV.

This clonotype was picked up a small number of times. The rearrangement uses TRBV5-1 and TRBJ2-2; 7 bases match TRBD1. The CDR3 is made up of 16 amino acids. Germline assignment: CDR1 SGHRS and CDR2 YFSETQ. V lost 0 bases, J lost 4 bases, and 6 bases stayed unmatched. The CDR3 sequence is CASSLADRVATGELFF. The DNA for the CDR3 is TGCGCCAGCAGCTTGGCTGACAGGGTAGCCACCGGGGAGCTGTTTTTT.

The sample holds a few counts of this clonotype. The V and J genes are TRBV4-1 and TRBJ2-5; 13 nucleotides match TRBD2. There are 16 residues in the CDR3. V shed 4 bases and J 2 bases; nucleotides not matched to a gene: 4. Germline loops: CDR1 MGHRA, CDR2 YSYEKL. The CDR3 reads CASSPPGLAGQETQYF. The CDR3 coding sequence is TGCGCCAGCAGCCCACCGGGACTAGCGGGACAAGAGACCCAGTACTTC.

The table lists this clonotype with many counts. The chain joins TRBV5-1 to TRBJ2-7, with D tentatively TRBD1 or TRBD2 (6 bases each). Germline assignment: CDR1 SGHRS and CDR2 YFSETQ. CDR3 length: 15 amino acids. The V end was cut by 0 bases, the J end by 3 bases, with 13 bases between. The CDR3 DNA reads TGCGCCAGCAGCTTGGGAGGGGGGCAGGACTACGAGCAGTACTTC. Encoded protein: CASSLGGGQDYEQYF.

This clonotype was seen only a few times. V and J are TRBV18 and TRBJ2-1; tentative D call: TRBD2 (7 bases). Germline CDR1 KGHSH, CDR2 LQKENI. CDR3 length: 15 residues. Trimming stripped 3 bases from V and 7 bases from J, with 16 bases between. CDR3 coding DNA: TGTGCCAGCTCACCCCGGGGGCGGGGGCGGAATGAGCAGTTCTTC. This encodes CASSPRGRGRNEQFF.

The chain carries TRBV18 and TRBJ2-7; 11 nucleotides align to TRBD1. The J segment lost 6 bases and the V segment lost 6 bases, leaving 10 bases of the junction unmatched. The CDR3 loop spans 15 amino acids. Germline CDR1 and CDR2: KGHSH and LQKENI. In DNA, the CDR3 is TGTGCCAGCTCCAGTTTCGGACAGGGGGCTATCGAGCAGTACTTC. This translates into CASSSFGQGAIEQYF.

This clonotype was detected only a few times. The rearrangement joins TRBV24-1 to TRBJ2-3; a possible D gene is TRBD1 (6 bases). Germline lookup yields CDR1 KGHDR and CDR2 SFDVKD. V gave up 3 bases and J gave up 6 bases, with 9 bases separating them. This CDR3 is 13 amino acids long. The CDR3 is CATSDTGSDTQYF. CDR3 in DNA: TGTGCCACCAGTGATACAGGGTCCGATACGCAGTATTTT.

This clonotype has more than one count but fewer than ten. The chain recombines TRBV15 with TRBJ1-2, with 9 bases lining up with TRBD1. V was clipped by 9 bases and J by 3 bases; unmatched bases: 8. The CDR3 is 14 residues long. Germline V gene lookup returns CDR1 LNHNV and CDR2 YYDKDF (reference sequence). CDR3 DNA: TGTGCCACTTCACTGGACAGGGGCCACTATGGCTACACCTTC. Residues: CATSLDRGHYGYTF.

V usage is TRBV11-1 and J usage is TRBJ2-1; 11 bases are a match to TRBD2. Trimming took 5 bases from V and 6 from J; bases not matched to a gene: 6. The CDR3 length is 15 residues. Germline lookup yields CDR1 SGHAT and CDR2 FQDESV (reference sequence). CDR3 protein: CASSRLTSGANEQFF. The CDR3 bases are TGTGCCAGCAGCCGGCTGACTAGCGGGGCCAATGAGCAGTTCTTC. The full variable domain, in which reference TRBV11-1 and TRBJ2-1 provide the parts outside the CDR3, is EAEVAQSPRYKITEKSQAVAFWCDPISGHATLYWYRQILGQGPELLVQFQDESVVDDSQLPKDRFSAERLKGVDSTLKIQPAELGDSAMYLCASSRLTSGANEQFFGPGTRLTVL.

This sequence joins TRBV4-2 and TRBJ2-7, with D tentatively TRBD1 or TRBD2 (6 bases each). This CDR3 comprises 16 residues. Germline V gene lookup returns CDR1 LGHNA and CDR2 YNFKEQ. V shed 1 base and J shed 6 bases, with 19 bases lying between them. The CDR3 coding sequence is TGTGCCAGCAGCCAAGGGAGGGGGACTCATGGGACCGAGCAGTACTTC. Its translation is CASSQGRGTHGTEQYF.

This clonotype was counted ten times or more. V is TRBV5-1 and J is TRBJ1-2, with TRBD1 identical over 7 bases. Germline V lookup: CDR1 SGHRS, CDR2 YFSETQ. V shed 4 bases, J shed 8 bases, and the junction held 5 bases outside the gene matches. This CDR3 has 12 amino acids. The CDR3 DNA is TGCGCCAGCAGCGAGGGGGCGGGAGGCTACACCTTC. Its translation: CASSEGAGGYTF. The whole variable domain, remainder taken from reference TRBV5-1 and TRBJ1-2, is KAGVTQTPRYLIKTRGQQVTLSCSPISGHRSVSWYQQTPGQGLQFLFEYFSETQRNKGNFPGRFSGRQFSNSRSEMNVSTLELGDSALYLCASSEGAGGYTFGSGTRLTVV.

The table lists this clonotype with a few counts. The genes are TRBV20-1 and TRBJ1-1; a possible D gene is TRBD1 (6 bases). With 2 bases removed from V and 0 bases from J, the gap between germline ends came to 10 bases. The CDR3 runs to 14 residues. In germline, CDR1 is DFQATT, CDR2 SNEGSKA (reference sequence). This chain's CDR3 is CSARKDRLNTEAFF. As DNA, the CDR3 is TGCAGTGCTAGAAAAGACAGGTTGAACACTGAAGCTTTCTTT.

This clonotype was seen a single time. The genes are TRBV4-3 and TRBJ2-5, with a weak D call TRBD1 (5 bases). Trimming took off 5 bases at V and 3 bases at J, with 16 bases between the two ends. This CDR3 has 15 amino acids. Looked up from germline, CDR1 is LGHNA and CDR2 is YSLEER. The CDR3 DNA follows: TGCGCCAGCAGCTCAAGCAGGACCAGGGAAGAGACCCAGTACTTC. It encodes CASSSSRTREETQYF.

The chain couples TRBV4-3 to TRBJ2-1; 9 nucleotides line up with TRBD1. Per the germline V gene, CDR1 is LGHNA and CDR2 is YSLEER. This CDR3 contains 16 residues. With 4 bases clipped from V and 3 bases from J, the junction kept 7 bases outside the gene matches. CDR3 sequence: CASSPLTGQGYNEQFF. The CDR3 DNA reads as TGCGCCAGCAGCCCCTTAACGGGACAGGGCTACAATGAGCAGTTCTTC.